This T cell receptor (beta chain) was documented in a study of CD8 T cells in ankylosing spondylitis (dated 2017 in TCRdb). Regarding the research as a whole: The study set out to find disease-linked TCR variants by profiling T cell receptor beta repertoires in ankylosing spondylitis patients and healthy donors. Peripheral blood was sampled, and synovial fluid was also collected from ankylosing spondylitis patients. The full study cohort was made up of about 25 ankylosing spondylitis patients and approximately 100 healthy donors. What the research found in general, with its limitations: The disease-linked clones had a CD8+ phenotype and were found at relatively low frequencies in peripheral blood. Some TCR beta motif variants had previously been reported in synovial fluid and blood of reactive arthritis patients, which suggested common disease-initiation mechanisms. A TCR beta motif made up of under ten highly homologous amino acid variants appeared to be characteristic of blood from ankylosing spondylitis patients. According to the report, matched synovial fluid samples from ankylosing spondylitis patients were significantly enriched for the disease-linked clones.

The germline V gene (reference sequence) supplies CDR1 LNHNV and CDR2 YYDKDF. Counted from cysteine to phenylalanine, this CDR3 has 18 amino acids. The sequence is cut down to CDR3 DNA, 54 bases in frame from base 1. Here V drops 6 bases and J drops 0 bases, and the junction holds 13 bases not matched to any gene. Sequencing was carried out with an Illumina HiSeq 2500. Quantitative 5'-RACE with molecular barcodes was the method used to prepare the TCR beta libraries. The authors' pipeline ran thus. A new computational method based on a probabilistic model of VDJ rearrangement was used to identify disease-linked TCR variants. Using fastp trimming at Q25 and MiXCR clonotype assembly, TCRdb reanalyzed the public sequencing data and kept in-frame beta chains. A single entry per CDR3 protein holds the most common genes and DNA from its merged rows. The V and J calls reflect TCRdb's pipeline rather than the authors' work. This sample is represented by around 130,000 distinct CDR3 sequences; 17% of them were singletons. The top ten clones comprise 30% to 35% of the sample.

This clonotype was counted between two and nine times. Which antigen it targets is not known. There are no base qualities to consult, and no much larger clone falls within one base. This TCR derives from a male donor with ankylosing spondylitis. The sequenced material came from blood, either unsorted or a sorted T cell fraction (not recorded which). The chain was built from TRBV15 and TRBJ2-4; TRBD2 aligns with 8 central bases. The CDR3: CATRPTSGRSLAKNIQYF. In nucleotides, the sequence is TGTGCCACCAGACCCACTAGCGGAAGATCCTTAGCCAAAAACATTCAGTACTTC.